The 18 T cell receptor beta chains given below trace back to one sample, sequenced in a study of T cell clonality in common variable immunodeficiency. Study observations and caveats: In common variable immunodeficiency, TCR beta chains reportedly carried fewer deletions and N-nucleotide insertions.

These receptors have no identified antigens. Data came from immunoSEQ multiplex PCR; TCRdb stores just in-frame clones and leaves some out. The sample gives approximately 30,000 clones, none seen only once, and the top ten clones hold 6.5% to 8%. The specimen was peripheral blood mononuclear cells. These receptors were taken from a human donor with common variable immunodeficiency.

Remarks on this clone: The DNA ends 3 residues before the CDR3 does, and the rest of the CDR3 is filled in from the germline J gene. The V gene is TRBV7-8, the J gene TRBJ2-5; D is perhaps TRBD1 (5 bases). This CDR3 contains 14 residues. Between the trimmed V and J ends, which lost 1 base and 1 base, there was a span of 7 bases. The V gene's germline CDR1 is SGHVS and CDR2 FQNEAQ. The CDR3 bases that were read are TGTGCCAGCAGCTTAGAAGACAGCCAAGAGACC. Its translation: CASSLEDSQET. In full, the CDR3 is CASSLEDSQETQYF.

In this sample, this clone turned up many times. The CDR3 extends 3 residues past the end of the read, so its final part is completed from the germline J gene. The rearrangement joins TRBV7-2 to TRBJ1-2; D is uncertain. This CDR3 contains 13 residues. Germline-derived CDR1 and CDR2 are SGHTA and FQGNSA. V was cut by 3 bases and J by 7 bases, with 12 bases left in between. Partial CDR3 DNA: TGTGCCAGCAGCTTGGATCGGGTCAGTGGC. It is translated as CASSLDRVSG. The CDR3 in its entirety is CASSLDRVSGYTF.

A few counts support this clone. The missing CDR3 end, 3 residues past where the read stops, is filled in from the germline J gene. V and J are TRBV7-3 and TRBJ2-5, with 7 bases fitting TRBD2. After removal of 3 bases from V and 5 bases from J, the junction contained 3 bases not matched to a gene. The V gene's germline CDR1 is SGHTA and CDR2 FQGTGA. The CDR3 runs to 13 residues. The CDR3 protein is CASSFGGSETQYF. The CDR3 DNA, read in part, is TGTGCCAGCAGCTTCGGCGGGAGTGAGACC. Complete variable domain (other parts from reference TRBV7-3 and TRBJ2-5): GAGVSQTPSNKVTEKGKYVELRCDPISGHTALYWYRQSLGQGPEFLIYFQGTGAADDSGLPNDRFFAVRPEGSVSTLKIQRTERGDSAVYLCASSFGGSETQYFGPGTRLLVL.

This clone was counted at least ten times. From the germline J gene comes the end of the CDR3, since the read stops 3 residues before it. V usage is TRBV18 and J usage is TRBJ2-5, with a possible D match to TRBD1 (5 bases). Trimming removed 2 bases from V and 3 bases from J, with 7 bases in between. The V gene's germline CDR1 is KGHSH and CDR2 LQKENI. The CDR3 is made up of 13 amino acids. This CDR3 is CASSPDSKETQYF. The sequenced CDR3 bases are TGTGCCAGCTCACCAGACAGTAAAGAGACC.

This clone occurred many times. The read is 3 residues too short to cover the CDR3 end, so that end is filled in from the germline J gene. The chain uses TRBV18 and TRBJ2-3; D might be TRBD1 (6 bases). Germline V gene sequence: CDR1 KGHSH, CDR2 LQKENI. The V end was cut by 3 bases, the J end by 6 bases, with 13 bases between. There are 14 residues in the CDR3. The CDR3 region is CASSPYTGTDTQYF. CDR3 DNA, as far as it was read: TGTGCCAGCTCACCGTACACAGGGACCGATACG.

This clone was seen ten or more times. The read ends 3 residues early relative to the CDR3; the germline J gene fills the gap. V is TRBV5-4 and J is TRBJ2-5, with TRBD2 as a possible D gene (5 bases). V lost 2 bases to trimming and J lost 5 bases, with 10 bases between them. The CDR3 runs 13 residues. From germline, CDR1 is SGHNT and CDR2 YYREEE (reference sequence). Partial CDR3 DNA: TGTGCCAGCAGCTTAGAGGGTACGGAGACC. Its protein is CASSLEGTET. The CDR3 in full is CASSLEGTETQYF.

To note about this clone: The CDR3 end lies 3 residues beyond the end of the read and is filled in from the germline J gene. The rearrangement uses TRBV6-1 and TRBJ1-2; D is unclear. The germline V gene encodes CDR1 MNHNS and CDR2 SASEGT. This CDR3 region has 12 residues. Between the trimmed V and J ends, which lost 4 bases and 7 bases, there was a span of 10 bases. CDR3 DNA, as far as it was read: TGTGCCAGCAGTGTCGAAGTAGTTGGC. It is translated as CASSVEVVG. The entire CDR3 sequence reads CASSVEVVGYTF.

This clone was recorded a few times. The sequence runs out 3 residues before the end of the CDR3; the remainder is reconstructed from the germline J gene. This chain joins TRBV11-2 and TRBJ2-5; possible D gene TRBD1, 6 bases. The CDR3 totals 14 residues. The V gene's germline CDR1 is SGHAT and CDR2 FQNNGV. V lost 4 bases and J 2 bases, leaving 11 bases between the germline ends. The CDR3 is CASSSSDRQETQYF. The sequenced CDR3 bases are TGTGCCAGCAGCTCCTCGGACAGACAAGAGACC.

Ten or more counts support this clone. The read halts 3 residues ahead of the CDR3 end, with the missing end drawn from the germline J gene. V gene TRBV5-1 combines with J gene TRBJ1-1; D call uncertain. Germline CDR1 is SGHRS and CDR2 is YFSETQ. V was cut by 0 bases and J by 1 base, with 4 bases left in between. The CDR3 is 13 amino acids. The CDR3 is CASSLEANTEAFF. The sequenced part of the CDR3 DNA is TGCGCCAGCAGCTTGGAGGCGAACACTGAA.

In this sample, this clone turned up many times. The read falls 3 residues short of the CDR3 end, and the missing part is taken from the germline J gene. The rearrangement uses TRBV12-3 or TRBV12-4 and TRBJ2-3, with 13 bases lining up with TRBD2. The trim removed 3 bases at V and 1 base at J, leaving 10 bases unmatched. The CDR3 sequence is 19 residues long. CDR3 amino acids: CASSFPRTSGRRRTDTQYF. The sequenced part of the CDR3 DNA is TGTGCCAGCAGTTTCCCCCGGACTAGCGGGAGAAGGCGCACAGATACG.

Incomplete CDR3 DNA: TGTGCCAGCAGTCGGGACTTTAACACTGAA. Its translation is CASSRDFNTE. The full CDR3 is CASSRDFNTEAFF. The rearrangement joins TRBV2 to TRBJ1-1; possibly TRBD1 for D (5 bases). The CDR3 end lies 3 residues beyond the end of the read and is filled in from the germline J gene. Trimming stripped 5 bases from V and 2 bases from J, with 9 bases between. The length of the CDR3 is 13 residues. Germline V gene lookup returns CDR1 SNHLY and CDR2 FYNNEI.

This clone appeared many times. The missing CDR3 end, 3 residues past where the read stops, is filled in from the germline J gene. The chain links TRBV5-1 to TRBJ1-6, with TRBD1 matching 8 bases. V lost 3 bases to trimming and J lost 10 bases; unmatched junction nucleotides: 12. The CDR3 is 16 amino acids. CDR1 is SGHRS, CDR2 YFSETQ, per germline. The CDR3 spells CASSSGTGVQGSPLHF. The part of the CDR3 DNA that was read is TGCGCCAGCAGCTCCGGGACAGGAGTACAAGGGTCACCC.

As regards this clone: The read is 3 residues too short to cover the CDR3 end, so that end is filled in from the germline J gene. The chain joins TRBV7-9 to TRBJ2-3; 7 bases are shared with TRBD2. CDR1 is SEHNR and CDR2 is FQNEAQ in the germline V gene (reference sequence). This CDR3 is built from 13 residues. The CDR3 loop is CASSLAGGGAQYF. Partial CDR3 DNA: TGTGCCAGCAGCTTAGCGGGGGGAGGGGCG. Full variable domain (rest looked up from reference TRBV7-9 and TRBJ2-3): DTGVSQNPRHKITKRGQNVTFRCDPISEHNRLYWYRQTLGQGPEFLTYFQNEAQLEKSRLLSDRFSAERPKGSFSTLEIQRTEQGDSAMYLCASSLAGGGAQYFGPGTRLTVL.

On this clone: Read coverage stops 3 residues before the CDR3 terminus; the germline J gene supplies the remainder. The gene calls are TRBV20-1 and TRBJ2-5; 8 nucleotides align to TRBD2. J was trimmed by 0 bases and V by 0 bases; bases with no gene match: 6. Per germline, CDR1 DFQATT and CDR2 SNEGSKA (reference sequence). The length of the CDR3 is 16 residues. CDR3 protein: CSARDGNSGDQETQYF. Incomplete CDR3 DNA: TGCAGTGCTAGAGATGGAAATAGCGGGGACCAAGAGACC.

This clone has a count of ten or more. The read comes to an end 3 residues before the CDR3 does, leaving the germline J gene to fill in the end. The gene calls are TRBV20-1 and TRBJ2-7; 7 bases are shared with TRBD2. This CDR3 contains 13 residues. V trimming: 5 bases; J trimming: 2 bases; junction bases outside the gene matches: 6. Germline values: CDR1 DFQATT, CDR2 SNEGSKA (reference sequence). CDR3 DNA, as far as it was read: TGCAGTGCTTATCTAGCGGCGACCTACGAG. Translated, it gives CSAYLAATYE. The entire CDR3 protein reads CSAYLAATYEQYF.

This clone has more than one count but fewer than ten. The CDR3 is cut off 3 residues early in the read; its end comes from the germline J gene. J is TRBJ2-1 and V is TRBV19; 10 nucleotides agree with TRBD2. Germline V gene data show CDR1 as LNHDA and CDR2 as SQIVND (reference sequence). The CDR3 length is 14 residues. The ends lost 5 bases at V and 7 bases at J; junction bases unmatched: 5. CDR3 sequence: CASSLGLAVNEQFF. CDR3 bases read: TGTGCCAGTAGTTTAGGACTAGCGGTTAATGAG. Drawing the rest from reference TRBV19 and TRBJ2-1, the complete variable domain is DGGITQSPKYLFRKEGQNVTLSCEQNLNHDAMYWYRQDPGQGLRLIYYSQIVNDFQKGDIAEGYSVSREKKESFPLTVTSAQKNPTAFYLCASSLGLAVNEQFFGPGTRLTVL.

At least ten counts were recorded for this clone. With the read ending 3 residues before the CDR3 end, the germline J gene is used to fill in that end. This chain uses TRBV4-1 with TRBJ2-1, with D possibly TRBD1 on 7 matching bases. Germline V gives CDR1 MGHRA, CDR2 YSYEKL. Between the trimmed V and J ends, which lost 0 bases and 7 bases, there was a span of 19 bases. The CDR3 has 17 residues. CDR3 amino acids: CASSQDERRGLGNEQFF. The sequenced CDR3 bases are TGCGCCAGCAGCCAAGATGAAAGGAGGGGGCTTGGGAATGAG.

There are many counts of this clone. One end of the junction is discordant with germline, which a read error may explain. Coverage ceases 3 residues before the CDR3 finishes, and the germline J gene fills in the end. The chain combines TRBV4-1 with TRBJ2-3; maybe TRBD2 (6 bases). CDR1 is MGHRA, CDR2 YSYEKL, per germline. The CDR3 consists of 15 residues. The CDR3 reads CTSRLVKTRTDTQYF. The DNA read from the CDR3 is TGCACCAGCAGACTAGTCAAGACCCGTACAGATACG.